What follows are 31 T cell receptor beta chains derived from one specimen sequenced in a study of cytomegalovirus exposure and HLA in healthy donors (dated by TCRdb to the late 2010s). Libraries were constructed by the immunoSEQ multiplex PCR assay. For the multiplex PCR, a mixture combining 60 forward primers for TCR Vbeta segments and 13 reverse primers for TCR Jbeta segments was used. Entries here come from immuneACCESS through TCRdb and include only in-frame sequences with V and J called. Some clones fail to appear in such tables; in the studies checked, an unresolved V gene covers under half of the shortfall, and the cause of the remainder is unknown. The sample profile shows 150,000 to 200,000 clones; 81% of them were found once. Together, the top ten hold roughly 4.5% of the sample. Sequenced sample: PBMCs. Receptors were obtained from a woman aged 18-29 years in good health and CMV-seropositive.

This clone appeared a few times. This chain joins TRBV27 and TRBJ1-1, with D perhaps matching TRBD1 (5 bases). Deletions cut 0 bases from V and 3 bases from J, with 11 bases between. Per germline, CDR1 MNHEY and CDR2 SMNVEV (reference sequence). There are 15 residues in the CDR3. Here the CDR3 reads CASSLSLGGDTEAFF. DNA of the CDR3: TGTGCCAGCAGTTTATCGTTGGGAGGGGACACTGAAGCTTTCTTT.

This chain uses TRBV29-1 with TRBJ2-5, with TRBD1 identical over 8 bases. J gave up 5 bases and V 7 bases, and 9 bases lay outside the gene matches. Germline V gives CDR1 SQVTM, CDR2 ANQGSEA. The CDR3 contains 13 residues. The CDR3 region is CSAGQGRSETQYF. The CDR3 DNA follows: TGCAGCGCCGGACAGGGTCGTAGTGAGACCCAGTACTTC.

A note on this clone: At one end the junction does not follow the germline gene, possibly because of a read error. CDR3 DNA sequence: TGTGCCACCAGCGGAGAGCTAAGCGCCAGAGATACGCAGTATTTT. Encoded protein: CATSGELSARDTQYF. V usage is TRBV15 and J usage is TRBJ2-3; no firm D call. The CDR3 loop spans 15 amino acids. Germline V gene lookup returns CDR1 LNHNV and CDR2 YYDKDF (reference sequence).

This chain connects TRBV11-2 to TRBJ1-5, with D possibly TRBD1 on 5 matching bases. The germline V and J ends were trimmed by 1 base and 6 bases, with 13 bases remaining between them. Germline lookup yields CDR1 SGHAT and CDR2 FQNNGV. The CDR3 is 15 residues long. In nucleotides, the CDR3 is TGTGCCAGCAGCTTAGGCAGGGCGGTAGCTCAGCCCCAGCATTTT. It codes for CASSLGRAVAQPQHF.

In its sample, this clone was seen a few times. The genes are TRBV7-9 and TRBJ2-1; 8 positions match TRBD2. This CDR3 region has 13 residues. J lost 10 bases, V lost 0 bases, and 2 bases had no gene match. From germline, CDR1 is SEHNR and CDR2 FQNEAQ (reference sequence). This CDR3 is CASSLAGTREQFF. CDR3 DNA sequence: TGTGCCAGCAGCTTAGCTGGGACTAGGGAGCAGTTCTTC.

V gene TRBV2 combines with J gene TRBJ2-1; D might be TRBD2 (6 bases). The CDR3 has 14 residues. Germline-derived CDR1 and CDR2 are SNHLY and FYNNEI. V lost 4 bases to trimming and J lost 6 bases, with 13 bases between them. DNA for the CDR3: TGTGCCAGCAGTGCTAGCGCGGTGGTCAATGAGCAGTTCTTC. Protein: CASSASAVVNEQFF.

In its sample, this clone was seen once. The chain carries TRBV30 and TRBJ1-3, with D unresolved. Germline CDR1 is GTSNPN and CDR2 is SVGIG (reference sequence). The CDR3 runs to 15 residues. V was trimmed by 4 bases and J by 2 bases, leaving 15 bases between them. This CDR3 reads CAWMSETNTGNTIYF. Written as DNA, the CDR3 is TGTGCCTGGATGTCCGAGACAAACACTGGAAACACCATATATTTT. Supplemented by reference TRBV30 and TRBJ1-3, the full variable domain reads SQTIHQWPATLVQPVGSPLSLECTVEGTSNPNLYWYRQAAGRGLQLLFYSVGIGQISSEVPQNLSASRPQDRQFILSSKKLLLSDSGFYLCAWMSETNTGNTIYFGEGSWLTVV.

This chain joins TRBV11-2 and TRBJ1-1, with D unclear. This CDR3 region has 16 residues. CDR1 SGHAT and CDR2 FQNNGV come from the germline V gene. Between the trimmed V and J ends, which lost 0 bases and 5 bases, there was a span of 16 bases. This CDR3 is CASSLEWSIRRTEAFF. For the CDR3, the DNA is TGTGCCAGCAGCTTAGAGTGGTCCATTCGGAGAACTGAAGCTTTCTTT.

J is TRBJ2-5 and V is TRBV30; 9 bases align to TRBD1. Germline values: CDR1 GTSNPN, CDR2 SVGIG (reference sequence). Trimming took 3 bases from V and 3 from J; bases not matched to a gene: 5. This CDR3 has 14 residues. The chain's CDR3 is CAWSRGQGKETQYF. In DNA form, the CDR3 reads TGTGCCTGGAGCCGGGGACAGGGAAAAGAGACCCAGTACTTC.

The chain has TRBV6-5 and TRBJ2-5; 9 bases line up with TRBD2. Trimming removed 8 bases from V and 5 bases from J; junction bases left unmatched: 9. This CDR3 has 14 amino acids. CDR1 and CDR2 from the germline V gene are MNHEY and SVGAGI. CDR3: CASRSSGGWETQYF. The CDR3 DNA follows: TGTGCCAGCCGTAGTAGCGGGGGTTGGGAGACCCAGTACTTC.

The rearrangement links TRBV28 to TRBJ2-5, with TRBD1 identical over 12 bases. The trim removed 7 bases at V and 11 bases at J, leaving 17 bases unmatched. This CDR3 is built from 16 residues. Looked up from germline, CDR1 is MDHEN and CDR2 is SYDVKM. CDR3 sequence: CASIQYTGQGAREQYF. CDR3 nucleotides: TGTGCCAGCATCCAATATACGGGACAGGGGGCTAGAGAGCAGTACTTC. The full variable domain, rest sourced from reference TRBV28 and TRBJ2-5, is DVKVTQSSRYLVKRTGEKVFLECVQDMDHENMFWYRQDPGLGLRLIYFSYDVKMKEKGDIPEGYSVSREKKERFSLILESASTNQTSMYLCASIQYTGQGAREQYFGPGTRLLVL.

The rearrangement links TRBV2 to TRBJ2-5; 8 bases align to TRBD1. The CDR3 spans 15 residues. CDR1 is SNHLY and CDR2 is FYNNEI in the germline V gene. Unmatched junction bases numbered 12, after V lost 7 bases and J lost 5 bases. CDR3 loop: CASNVGQGLAETQYF. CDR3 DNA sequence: TGTGCCAGCAACGTAGGACAGGGACTTGCGGAGACCCAGTACTTC.

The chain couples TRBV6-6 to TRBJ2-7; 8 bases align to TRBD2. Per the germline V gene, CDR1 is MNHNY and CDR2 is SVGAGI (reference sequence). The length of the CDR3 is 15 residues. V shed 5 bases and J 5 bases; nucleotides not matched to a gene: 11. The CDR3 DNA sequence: TGTGCCAGCAGTCTTCCCGGGACTAGTCTCCACGAGCAGTACTTC. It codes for CASSLPGTSLHEQYF.

CDR3 sequence: CASSKQGAGANVLTF. CDR3 sequence (DNA): TGTGCCAGCAGCAAACAAGGGGCTGGGGCCAACGTCCTGACTTTC. This chain joins TRBV7-2 and TRBJ2-6, with a tentative D call TRBD1 (5 bases). The germline V and J ends were trimmed by 5 bases and 2 bases, with 10 bases remaining between them. The CDR3 extends over 15 amino acids. Germline-derived CDR1 and CDR2 are SGHTA and FQGNSA.

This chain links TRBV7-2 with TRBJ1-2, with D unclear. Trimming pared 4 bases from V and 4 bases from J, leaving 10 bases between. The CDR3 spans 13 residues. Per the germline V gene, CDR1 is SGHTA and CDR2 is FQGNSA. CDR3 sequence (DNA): TGTGCCAGCAGCTACACGTCCGTCTATGGCTACACCTTC. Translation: CASSYTSVYGYTF.

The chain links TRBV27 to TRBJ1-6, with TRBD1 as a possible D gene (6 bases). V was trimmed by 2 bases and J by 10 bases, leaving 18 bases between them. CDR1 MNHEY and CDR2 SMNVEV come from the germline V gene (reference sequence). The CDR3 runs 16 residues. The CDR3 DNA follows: TGTGCCAGCAGTTTAATCCTGGGGGCCTCCTTCTCACCCCTCCACTTT. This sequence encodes CASSLILGASFSPLHF.

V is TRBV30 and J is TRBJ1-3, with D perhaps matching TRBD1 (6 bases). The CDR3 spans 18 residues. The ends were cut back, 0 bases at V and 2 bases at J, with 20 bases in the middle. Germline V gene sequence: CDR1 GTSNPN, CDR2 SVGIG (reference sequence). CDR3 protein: CAWSVILWLGATGNTIYF. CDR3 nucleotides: TGTGCCTGGAGTGTAATATTGTGGCTGGGGGCGACTGGAAACACCATATATTTT.

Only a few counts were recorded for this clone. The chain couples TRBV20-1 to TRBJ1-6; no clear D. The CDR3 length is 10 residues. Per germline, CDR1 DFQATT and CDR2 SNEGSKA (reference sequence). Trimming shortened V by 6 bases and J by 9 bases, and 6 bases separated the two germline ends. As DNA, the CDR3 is TGCAGTGCCTACCGTTCACCCCTCCACTTT. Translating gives CSAYRSPLHF.

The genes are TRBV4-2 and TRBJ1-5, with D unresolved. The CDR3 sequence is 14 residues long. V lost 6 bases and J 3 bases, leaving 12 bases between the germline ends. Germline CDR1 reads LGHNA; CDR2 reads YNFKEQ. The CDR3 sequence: CASSLGLDNQPQHF. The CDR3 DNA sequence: TGTGCCAGCAGTCTTGGACTGGACAATCAGCCCCAGCATTTT.

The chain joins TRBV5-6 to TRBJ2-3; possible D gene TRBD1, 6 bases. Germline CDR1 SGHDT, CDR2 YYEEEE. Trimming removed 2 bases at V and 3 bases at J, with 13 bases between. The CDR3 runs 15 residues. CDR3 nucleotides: TGTGCCAGCAGCTTTGCGACAGGTGGAACAGATACGCAGTATTTT. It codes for CASSFATGGTDTQYF.

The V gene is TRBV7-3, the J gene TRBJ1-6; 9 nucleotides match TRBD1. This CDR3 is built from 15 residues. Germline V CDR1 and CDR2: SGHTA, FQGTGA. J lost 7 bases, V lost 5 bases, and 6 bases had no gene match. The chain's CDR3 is CASSLGDRANSPLHF. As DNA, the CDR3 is TGTGCCAGCAGCCTCGGGGACAGGGCGAATTCACCCCTCCACTTT.

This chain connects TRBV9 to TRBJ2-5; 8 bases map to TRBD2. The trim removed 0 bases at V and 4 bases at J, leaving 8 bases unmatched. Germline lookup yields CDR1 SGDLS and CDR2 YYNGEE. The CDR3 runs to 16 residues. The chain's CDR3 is CASSVAGSGGGETQYF. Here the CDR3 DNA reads TGTGCCAGCAGCGTAGCGGGGAGCGGGGGCGGAGAGACCCAGTACTTC.

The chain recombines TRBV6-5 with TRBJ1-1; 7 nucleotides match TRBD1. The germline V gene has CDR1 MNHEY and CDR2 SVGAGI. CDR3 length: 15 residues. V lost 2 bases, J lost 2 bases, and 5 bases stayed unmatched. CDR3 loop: CASSYSGQVNTEAFF. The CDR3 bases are TGTGCCAGCAGTTACAGTGGACAGGTAAACACTGAAGCTTTCTTT.

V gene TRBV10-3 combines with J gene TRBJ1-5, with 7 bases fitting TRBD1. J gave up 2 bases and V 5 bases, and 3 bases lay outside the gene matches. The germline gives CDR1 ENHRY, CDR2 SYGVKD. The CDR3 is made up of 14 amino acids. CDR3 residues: CAISLTGGNQPQHF. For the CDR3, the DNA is TGTGCCATCAGTCTCACAGGGGGCAATCAGCCCCAGCATTTT.

The CDR3 coding sequence is TGTGCCAGCAGCTTAGAGGAGGGCACTGAAGCTTTCTTT. It is translated as CASSLEEGTEAFF. This chain connects TRBV7-2 to TRBJ1-1; D is uncertain. The length of the CDR3 is 13 residues. Trimming took off 1 base at V and 4 bases at J, with 7 bases between the two ends. CDR1 and CDR2 (germline): SGHTA, FQGNSA.

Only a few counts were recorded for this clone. The DNA for the CDR3 is TGCGCCAGCAGCCAAGATTCAACAGGGGGGTGGGAGCAGTTCTTC. Residues: CASSQDSTGGWEQFF. J is TRBJ2-1 and V is TRBV4-1, with 8 bases identical to TRBD1. Germline values: CDR1 MGHRA, CDR2 YSYEKL. The length of the CDR3 is 15 residues. The V gene end was trimmed by 0 bases and the J gene end by 10 bases; junction bases not matched to a gene: 8.

CDR3 nucleotide sequence: TGTGCCAGCAGCCCCCGCTCTAGCGGGTACTCCTACGAGCAGTACTTC. It translates to CASSPRSSGYSYEQYF. The genes are TRBV13 and TRBJ2-7, with 8 bases lining up with TRBD2. The V gene end was trimmed by 5 bases and the J gene end by 0 bases; junction bases not matched to a gene: 9. Germline CDR1 PRHDT, CDR2 FYEKMQ (reference sequence). This CDR3 contains 16 residues.

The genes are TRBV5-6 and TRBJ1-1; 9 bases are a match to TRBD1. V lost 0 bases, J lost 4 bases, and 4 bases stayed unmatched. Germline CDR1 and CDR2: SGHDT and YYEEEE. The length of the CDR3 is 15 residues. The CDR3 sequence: CASSLDRGRVTEAFF. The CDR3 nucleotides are TGTGCCAGCAGCTTGGACAGGGGGCGGGTCACTGAAGCTTTCTTT.

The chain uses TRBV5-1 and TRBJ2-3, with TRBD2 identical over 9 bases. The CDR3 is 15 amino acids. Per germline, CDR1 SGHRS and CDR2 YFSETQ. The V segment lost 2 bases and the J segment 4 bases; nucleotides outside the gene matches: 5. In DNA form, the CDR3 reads TGCGCCAGCAGCTTAGTCCTAGCGGGGTCAGATACGCAGTATTTT. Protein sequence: CASSLVLAGSDTQYF.

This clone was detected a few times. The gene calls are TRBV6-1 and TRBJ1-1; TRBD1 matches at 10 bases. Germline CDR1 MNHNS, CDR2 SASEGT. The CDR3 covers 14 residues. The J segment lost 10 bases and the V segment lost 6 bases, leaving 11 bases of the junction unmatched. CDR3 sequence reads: CASSQIPDRGRAFF. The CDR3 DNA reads TGTGCCAGCAGCCAAATCCCTGACAGGGGGCGAGCTTTCTTT.

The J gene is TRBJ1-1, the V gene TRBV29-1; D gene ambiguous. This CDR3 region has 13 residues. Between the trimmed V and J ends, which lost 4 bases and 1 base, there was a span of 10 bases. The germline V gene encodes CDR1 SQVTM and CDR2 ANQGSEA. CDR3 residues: CSVVSPGNTEAFF. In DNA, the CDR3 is TGCAGCGTTGTTAGTCCCGGGAACACTGAAGCTTTCTTT.